These T cell receptor beta chains were read from a single sample in a study of cytomegalovirus exposure and HLA in healthy donors. Some clones are missing from TCRdb's copy, which holds only in-frame ones; the method was immunoSEQ multiplex PCR. The sample includes fewer than 200,000 clones, roughly 80% of them seen just once. The sample comprised PBMCs. The source of these receptors is a woman between 18 and 29 years old in good health and CMV-seronegative. CDR3s include the opening cysteine and the closing phenylalanine or tryptophan. The D gene is left open where the match is weak. Rows may omit the clone size; those that give it use once, few, many or a size class.

>few|.|TRBJ2-1|TRBV5-1
CASSLLDEQFF
TGCGCCAGCAGCTTGCTCGATGAGCAGTTCTTC
>.|TRBD2|TRBJ2-1|TRBV28
CASNLHGGRKNEQFF
TGTGCCAGCAACCTCCACGGCGGGAGAAAAAATGAGCAGTTCTTC
>few|TRBD2|TRBJ2-5|TRBV5-1
CASSFSGTGETQYF
TGCGCCAGCAGCTTTAGCGGGACGGGGGAGACCCAGTACTTC
>.|TRBD2|TRBJ2-1|TRBV15
CATSRDPRLADSYNEQFF
TGTGCCACCAGCAGAGATCCGAGACTAGCGGACTCCTACAATGAGCAGTTCTTC
>.|TRBD2|TRBJ2-1|TRBV5-1
CASSFVGWTSGRRTYNEQFF
TGCGCCAGCAGTTTCGTTGGCTGGACTAGCGGGAGAAGGACCTACAATGAGCAGTTCTTC
>.|TRBD2|TRBJ2-1|TRBV7-9
CSSSPAGGSGYNEQFF
TGTTCCAGCAGCCCGGCGGGGGGGAGCGGATACAATGAGCAGTTCTTC
>once|TRBD1|TRBJ2-5|TRBV2
CASTLGGFLEQYF
TGTGCCAGCACTCTAGGGGGCTTTTTGGAGCAGTACTTC
>.|TRBD1|TRBJ2-5|TRBV5-1
CASIPGQNRLETQYF
TGCGCCAGCATTCCGGGACAGAATCGGCTTGAGACCCAGTACTTC
>.|.|TRBJ2-1|TRBV28
CASRVGFGSPGESYNEQFF
TGTGCCAGCAGGGTGGGTTTTGGGTCCCCGGGAGAATCCTACAATGAGCAGTTCTTC
>.|TRBD1|TRBJ2-7|TRBV10-1
CASMPGTGGYEQYF
TGCGCCAGCATGCCCGGGACAGGGGGTTACGAGCAGTACTTC
>.|.|TRBJ1-2|TRBV5-6
CASSSGGGGGYTF
TGTGCCAGCAGCTCGGGGGGAGGTGGAGGCTACACCTTC
>.|TRBD1|TRBJ2-3|TRBV28
CASSSTGESTDTQYF
TGTGCCAGCAGTTCGACAGGGGAGAGCACAGATACGCAGTATTTT
>.|.|TRBJ1-4|TRBV28
CASRGDSPEKLFF
TGTGCCAGCAGGGGGGACTCTCCTGAAAAACTGTTTTTT
>.|TRBD2|TRBJ2-4|TRBV27
CASSFSGRGNIQYF
TGTGCCAGCAGTTTTAGCGGGAGGGGAAACATTCAGTACTTC
>.|TRBD1|TRBJ2-2|TRBV15
CATSPGTETGELFF
TGTGCCACCAGCCCCGGGACAGAGACCGGGGAGCTGTTTTTT
>.|.|TRBJ2-3|TRBV18
CASSRGQLTSTDTQYF
TGTGCCAGCTCACGGGGACAACTAACTAGCACAGATACGCAGTATTTT
>.|.|TRBJ1-1|TRBV5-4
CASSPRQGMNTEAFF
TGTGCCAGCAGCCCCCGGCAGGGCATGAACACTGAAGCTTTCTTT
>.|.|TRBJ2-7|TRBV7-2
CASSFLGGGLYEQYF
TGTGCCAGCAGCTTTTTGGGCGGGGGCCTTTACGAGCAGTACTTC
>.|TRBD2|TRBJ2-7|TRBV6-5
CASSYDDGGGYEQYF
TGTGCCAGCAGTTACGACGACGGGGGGGGTTACGAGCAGTACTTC
>.|.|TRBJ2-7|TRBV4-1
CASSLLSGSRYEQYF
TGCGCCAGCTCCCTTCTTAGCGGAAGCCGTTACGAGCAGTACTTC
>.|.|TRBJ1-2|TRBV28
CASSFNRDYGYTF
TGTGCCAGCAGTTTTAACAGGGACTATGGCTACACCTTC
>.|TRBD1|TRBJ2-7|TRBV5-6
CASSSIGQGVYYEQYF
TGTGCCAGCAGCAGCATCGGACAGGGGGTCTACTACGAGCAGTACTTC
>.|TRBD1|TRBJ1-1|TRBV28
CASIQGVRVPEAFF
TGTGCCAGCATTCAGGGGGTTAGGGTACCTGAAGCTTTCTTT
>.|TRBD1|TRBJ1-3|TRBV5-4
CASSEGDRAGNTIYF
TGTGCCAGCAGCGAAGGGGACAGGGCTGGAAACACCATATATTTT
>.|TRBD1|TRBJ1-5|TRBV19
CASSILPDRARNQPQHF
TGTGCCAGTAGTATACTTCCCGACAGGGCTCGCAATCAGCCCCAGCATTTT
>.|.|TRBJ2-5|TRBV5-1
CASSISRETQYF
TGCGCCAGCAGCATTAGTCGAGAGACCCAGTACTTC
>.|TRBD2|TRBJ2-3|TRBV4-2
CASSQIGGLAGDTQYF
TGTGCCAGCAGCCAAATAGGGGGACTAGCCGGAGATACGCAGTATTTT
>.|.|TRBJ2-3|TRBV9
CASSASSTDTQYF
TGTGCCAGCAGCGCCAGTAGCACAGATACGCAGTATTTT
>.|.|TRBJ1-1|TRBV5-4
CASSLAPGGLNTEAFF
TGTGCCAGCAGCTTGGCCCCCGGGGGGCTGAACACTGAAGCTTTCTTT
>once|.|TRBJ1-6|TRBV7-2
CASSIDRDSPLHF
TGTGCCAGCAGCATTGACAGAGATTCACCCCTCCACTTT
>.|.|TRBJ2-1|TRBV5-8
CASSPRVGYNEQFF
TGTGCCAGCAGCCCCAGGGTAGGCTACAATGAGCAGTTCTTC
>.|.|TRBJ1-1|TRBV7-9
CASSSGQGREGAFF
TGTGCCAGCAGCTCGGGACAAGGTCGGGAGGGAGCTTTCTTT
>.|.|TRBJ1-2|TRBV7-9
CASSYRVTYGYTF
TGTGCCAGCAGCTACAGGGTTACCTATGGCTACACCTTC
>.|TRBD1|TRBJ1-1|TRBV27
CANPRQGNTEAFF
TGTGCCAACCCTCGACAGGGTAACACTGAAGCTTTCTTT
>.|.|TRBJ2-5|TRBV5-4
CASSLVGRASNQQETQYF
TGTGCCAGCAGCTTGGTCGGCAGGGCATCGAACCAACAAGAGACCCAGTACTTC
>few|TRBD1|TRBJ2-2|TRBV5-1
CASNPGQGFTGELFF
TGCGCCAGCAACCCGGGACAGGGCTTCACCGGGGAGCTGTTTTTT
>.|TRBD1|TRBJ1-4|TRBV7-2
CASSPGGAGEKLFF
TGTGCCAGCAGCCCAGGGGGTGCGGGTGAAAAACTGTTTTTT
>few|.|TRBJ1-2|TRBV19
CASSIAYGGYGYTF
TGTGCCAGTAGTATAGCCTACGGGGGGTATGGCTACACCTTC
>.|.|TRBJ1-5|TRBV11-1
CASSLSGNNQPQHF
TGTGCCAGCAGCTTATCAGGGAACAATCAGCCCCAGCATTTT
>.|.|TRBJ1-5|TRBV4-1
CASSQITKNQPQHF
TGCGCCAGCAGCCAGATCACAAAGAATCAGCCCCAGCATTTT
>.|.|TRBJ2-4|TRBV6-6
CASSYSPQGNIQYF
TGTGCCAGCAGTTACTCCCCCCAGGGGAACATTCAGTACTTC
>.|TRBD1|TRBJ2-3|TRBV6-5
CASSIQGLRTDTQYF
TGTGCCAGCAGTATACAGGGGCTCCGCACAGATACGCAGTATTTT